A selection of T cell receptor beta chains follows, all from one sample in a study of T cell responses to AZD1222 COVID-19 vaccine. The assay was immunoSEQ multiplex PCR, and TCRdb's table has in-frame clones only and misses some. The repertoire holds about 110,000 clones, with approximately 88% as singletons. Specimen: peripheral blood, collected on day 0 of AZD1222 vaccination. All receptors come from an adult in good health. The CDR3 runs from the conserved cysteine through the conserved F or W. A D gene is named only where the DNA matches it firmly. The size of a clone is reported for some rows only, either as once, few or many, or as a class for expanded clones.

V	J	size	D	DNA	CDR3
TRBV7-2	TRBJ1-1	few	.	TGTGCCAGCAGCATGGACGGACCGAACACTGAAGCTTTCTTT	CASSMDGPNTEAFF
TRBV2	TRBJ2-7	.	.	TGTGCCAGCAGTGGCGGGACAGCGTACTACGAGCAGTACTTC	CASSGGTAYYEQYF
TRBV27	TRBJ1-6	.	.	TGTGCCAGCAGTTTCCAAACCGGGACAATCTATAATTCACCCCTCCACTTT	CASSFQTGTIYNSPLHF
TRBV3-1/TRBV3-2	TRBJ2-7	.	.	TGTGCCAGCAGCCCCCAGTCAGGTCCCTACGAGCAGTACTTC	CASSPQSGPYEQYF
TRBV5-1	TRBJ2-7	.	.	TGCGCCAGCAGCTCCTGGCCAGAGGACGAGCAGTACTTC	CASSSWPEDEQYF
TRBV2	TRBJ1-5	.	.	TGTGCCAGCAGTGAACGATCCAATCAGCCCCAGCATTTT	CASSERSNQPQHF
TRBV9	TRBJ1-1	.	.	TGTGCCAGCAGCGTAGATGAGGGAAACACTGAAGCTTTCTTT	CASSVDEGNTEAFF
TRBV5-4	TRBJ2-7	.	TRBD2	TGTGCCAGCAGCTTGGCCGGGACTAGTCCCCCCTACGAGCAGTACTTC	CASSLAGTSPPYEQYF
TRBV5-6	TRBJ1-1	.	.	TGTGCCAGCAGCTTTCTGGGCAGGAACACTGAAGCTTTCTTT	CASSFLGRNTEAFF
TRBV11-1	TRBJ2-3	.	TRBD2	TGTGCCAGCAGAAAGGGACTAGCGGAGTACACAGATACGCAGTATTTT	CASRKGLAEYTDTQYF
TRBV7-2	TRBJ1-2	.	TRBD1	TGTGCCAGCAGTTCCGGGACAGCTTTCTATGGCTACACCTTC	CASSSGTAFYGYTF
TRBV19	TRBJ1-3	.	.	TGTGCCAGTGGAGATAGCTCTGGAAACACCATATATTTT	CASGDSSGNTIYF
TRBV6-5	TRBJ1-6	.	.	TGTGCCAGCAGTTACTCGGGCAGGGATTCACCCCTCCACTTT	CASSYSGRDSPLHF
TRBV4-1	TRBJ1-1	.	TRBD1	TGCGCCAGCAGCCGGGGACCCCTAGGGACAGGGGGTGAAGCTTTCTTT	CASSRGPLGTGGEAFF